This T cell receptor beta chain derives from a study of cytomegalovirus exposure and HLA in healthy donors. Study findings and constraints: It was reportedly the case that the classifier diagnosed cytomegalovirus status with high specificity and sensitivity.

For this clone: What it binds is not known.

The data were produced by immunoSEQ multiplex PCR, yet TCRdb's version contains in-frame clones alone and is incomplete. Of about 360,000 clones in the sample, more than 80% were seen once. Germline V CDR1 and CDR2: MDHEN, SYDVKM. This CDR3 is 16 amino acids long. Trimming took 5 bases from V and 7 from J; bases not matched to a gene: 9. This chain joins TRBV28 and TRBJ2-1, with 12 bases identical to TRBD2. This TCR was recovered from a woman younger than 30 in good health and CMV-seronegative. Sequenced: PBMCs. CDR3 sequence: CASSILAGGPLNEQFF. DNA for the CDR3: TGTGCCAGCAGTATCCTAGCGGGAGGGCCACTGAATGAGCAGTTCTTC.